This T cell receptor (beta chain) was obtained from a study of shared clonotypes between healthy human individuals. Whole-study context: Three plates each covered CD4 naive and memory; CD8 naive two, CD8 memory one. Study observations and caveats: Enrolling few donors narrowed the genetic and exposure-history diversity that was represented.

V lost 2 bases to trimming and J lost 5 bases, with 12 bases between them. Germline CDR1 is MNHNY and CDR2 is SVGAGI (reference sequence). The CDR3 covers 14 residues. Clones were read by immunoSEQ multiplex PCR, and TCRdb kept only the in-frame ones, dropping some. This table has 2 million to 2.5 million clones, more than 90% appearing once. On this clone: Its antigen remains unknown.

The chain has TRBV6-6 and TRBJ2-5; a weak D match, TRBD1 (5 bases). The clonotype was recovered from a man aged 18 to 29 in good health. The sequencing sample was made of naive CD4+ T cells sorted from blood. Subset indicated: CD45RA+ positively selected. The CDR3 loop is CASSYRDREETQYF. In DNA, the CDR3 is TGTGCCAGCAGTTACCGAGACAGAGAGGAGACCCAGTACTTC.